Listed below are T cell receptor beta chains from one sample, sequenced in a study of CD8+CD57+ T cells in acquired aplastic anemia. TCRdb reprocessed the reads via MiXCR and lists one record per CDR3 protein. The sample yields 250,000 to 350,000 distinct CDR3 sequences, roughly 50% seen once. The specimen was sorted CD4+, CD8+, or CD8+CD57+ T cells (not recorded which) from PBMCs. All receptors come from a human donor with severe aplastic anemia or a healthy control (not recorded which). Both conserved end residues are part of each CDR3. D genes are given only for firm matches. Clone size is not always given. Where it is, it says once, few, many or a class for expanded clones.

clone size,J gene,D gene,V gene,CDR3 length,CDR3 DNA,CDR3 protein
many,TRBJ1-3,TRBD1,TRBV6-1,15,TGTGCCAGCAGCGGTCGGACAGGGGTAGGAAACACCATATATTTT,CASSGRTGVGNTIYF
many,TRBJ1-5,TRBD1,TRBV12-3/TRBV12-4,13,TGTGCCAGCAGTCGGACAGGAGGCCAGCCCCAGCATTTT,CASSRTGGQPQHF
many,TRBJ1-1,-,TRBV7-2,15,TGTGCCAGCAGCTTAGATGGGGGGGCGGGCACTGAAGCTTTCTTT,CASSLDGGAGTEAFF
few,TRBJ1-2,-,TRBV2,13,TGTGCCAGCAGTGAAGCGCTCGTGCTAGGCTACACCTTC,CASSEALVLGYTF
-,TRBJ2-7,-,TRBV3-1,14,TGTGCCAGCAGCCAAACCCCCGCCCCCTACGAGCAGTACTTC,CASSQTPAPYEQYF
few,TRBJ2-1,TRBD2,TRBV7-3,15,TGTGCCAGCAGCTTATTTGGGGGAGGGCCCTCTGAGCAGTTCTTC,CASSLFGGGPSEQFF
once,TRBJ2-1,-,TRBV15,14,TGTGCCACCAGCAGAGAGATTAGTAGCAATGAGCAGTTCTTC,CATSREISSNEQFF
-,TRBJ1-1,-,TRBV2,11,TGTGCCAGCAGACTCCACACTGAAGCTTTCTTT,CASRLHTEAFF
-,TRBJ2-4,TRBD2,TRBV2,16,TGTGCCAGCGGGACTAGCGGGGGAGAAGCCAAAAACATTCAATACTTC,CASGTSGGEAKNIQYF
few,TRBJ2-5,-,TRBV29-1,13,TGCAGCGTTGAAGCGCACGGGGCGGAGACCCAGTACTTC,CSVEAHGAETQYF
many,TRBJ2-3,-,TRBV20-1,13,TGCAGTGCTAGGACAGCGGGCGCAGATACGCAGTATTTT,CSARTAGADTQYF
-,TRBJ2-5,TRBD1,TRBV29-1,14,TGCACAGATACGACAGGGGGCAGCGGAGAGACCCAGTACTTC,CTDTTGGSGETQYF
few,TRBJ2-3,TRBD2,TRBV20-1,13,TGCAGTCAGCCGGGACTAGCGGCAGATACGCAGTATTTT,CSQPGLAADTQYF
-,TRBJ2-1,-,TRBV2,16,TGTGCCAGCACGAAGGTAGGAACTAGCTCCTACAATGAGCAGTTCTTC,CASTKVGTSSYNEQFF
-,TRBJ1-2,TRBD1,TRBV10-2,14,TGCGCCAGCAGTGGGACAGGGGACCGCTATGGCTACACCTTC,CASSGTGDRYGYTF
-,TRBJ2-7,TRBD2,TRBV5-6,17,TGCGCCAGCAGCGAACCCTACCTCGGGGGACTACTCTACGAGCAGTACTTC,CASSEPYLGGLLYEQYF
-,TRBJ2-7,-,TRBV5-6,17,TGTGCCAGCACCTGGGGAGGGGGCCCTAAGAGCTCCTACGAGCAGTACTTC,CASTWGGGPKSSYEQYF
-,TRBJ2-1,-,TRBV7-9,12,TGTGCCAGCAGCGCGAAGGACAATGAGCAGTTCTTC,CASSAKDNEQFF
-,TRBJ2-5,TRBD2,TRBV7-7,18,TGTGCCAGCAGCTTCTTGGGACTAGCGGGAGCGGGGGAAGAGACCCAGTACTTC,CASSFLGLAGAGEETQYF
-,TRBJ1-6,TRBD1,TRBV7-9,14,TGTGCCAGCTGGACAGGGTGGTATGCTTCACCCCTCCACTTT,CASWTGWYASPLHF
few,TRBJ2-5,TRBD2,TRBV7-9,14,TGTGCCAGCAGGACCACTAGCGGACAAGAGACCCAGTACTTC,CASRTTSGQETQYF
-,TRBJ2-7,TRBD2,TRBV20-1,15,TGCAGTGCTAGAAGTAGCGGGGGGCATTTGTACGAGCAGTACTTC,CSARSSGGHLYEQYF
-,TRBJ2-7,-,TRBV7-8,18,TGTGCCAGCAGCTTAGCGGGGTACACCCACAGAGGAACCTACGAGCAGTACTTC,CASSLAGYTHRGTYEQYF
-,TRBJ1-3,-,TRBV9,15,TGCGCCAGCAGCCAAGATCCAAGCTGTGGAAACACCATATATTTT,CASSQDPSCGNTIYF
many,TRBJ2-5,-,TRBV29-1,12,TGCAGTGTCTGGGGAGGTGCCGAGACCCAGTACTTC,CSVWGGAETQYF
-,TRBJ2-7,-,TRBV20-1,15,TGCAGTGCTAGCATTGGGGGGGGCATAACCTACGAGCAGTACTTC,CSASIGGGITYEQYF
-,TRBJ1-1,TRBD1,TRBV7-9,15,TGTGCCAGCAGGTCGGCCAGGGGGCAGAGCACTGAAGCTTTCTTT,CASRSARGQSTEAFF
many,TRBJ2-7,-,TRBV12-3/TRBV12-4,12,TGTGCCAGCAGCCCCAGGGGCCCTGGTCTGTACTTC,CASSPRGPGLYF
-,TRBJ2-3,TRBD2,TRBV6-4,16,TGTGCCAGCAGCCATACTAGCGGGGGTGGCACAGATACGCAGTATTTT,CASSHTSGGGTDTQYF
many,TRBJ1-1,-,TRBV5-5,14,TGTGCCAGCAGCTTCGCCCAGGGGAACACTGAAGCTTTCTTT,CASSFAQGNTEAFF
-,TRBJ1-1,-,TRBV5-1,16,TGCACCAGCAGCTTGGATCCCGGGGTCGTGAACACTGAAGCTTTCTTT,CTSSLDPGVVNTEAFF
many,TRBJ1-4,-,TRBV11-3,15,TGTGCCAGCAGCCCGGGGCGGGCTTCAAATGAAAAACTGTTTTTT,CASSPGRASNEKLFF
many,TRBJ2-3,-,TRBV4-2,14,TGTGCCAGCAGCCAAGCTCTAGAGGTAGATACGCAGTATTTT,CASSQALEVDTQYF
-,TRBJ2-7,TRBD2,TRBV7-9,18,TGTGCTAGCAGCCCGGGACTAGCGGGAGGGCACCTAACCTACGAGCAGTACTTC,CASSPGLAGGHLTYEQYF
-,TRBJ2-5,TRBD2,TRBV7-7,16,TGTGCTAGCAGCCAACTCACAGCGGGAGTGGGGGAGACCCAGTACTTC,CASSQLTAGVGETQYF
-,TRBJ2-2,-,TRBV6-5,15,TGTGCCAGCAGTTACTTCAGGTCGAACACCGGGGAGCGGTTTTTT,CASSYFRSNTGERFF
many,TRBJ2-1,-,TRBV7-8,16,TGTGCCAGCAGCTTAGTAGGCGCGGGCTCCTACAATGAGCAGTTCTTC,CASSLVGAGSYNEQFF
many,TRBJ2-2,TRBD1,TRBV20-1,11,TGCAGTACGAAGCGACAGGGAGTGCTGTTTTTT,CSTKRQGVLFF
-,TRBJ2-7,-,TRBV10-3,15,TGTGCCAGCAGTTCGCCCGCCGTAAGCTCCTACGAGCAGTACTTC,CASSSPAVSSYEQYF